The clone carrying this TCR beta chain was recorded a few times. Its antigen is still unknown. PCR was performed a second time for about 6 to 12 cycles using a sample-barcoded 5' primer and a J-beta primer mix. Every cDNA molecule bore a tag from a template-switch adaptor containing 12 random nucleotides. MiXCR, run by TCRdb on the 5' RACE reads, gives a single entry per CDR3 protein. The table lists about 570,000 distinct CDR3 sequences, 25% to 30% of them singletons. The data derive from a study of blood T cells in healthy people across ages. Study conclusions and caveats: PBMCs were not sorted, which prevented a conclusive comparison of naive versus antigen-experienced cells.

CDR1 is DFQATT and CDR2 is SNEGSKA in the germline V gene (reference sequence). V was cut by 6 bases and J by 0 bases, with 16 bases left in between. The CDR3 runs to 15 residues. The receptor comes from a woman between 70 and 85 years old in good health. Sequenced sample: blood. The chain joins TRBV20-1 to TRBJ2-3; D perhaps matches TRBD2 (6 bases). CDR3 protein: CSARDSRSSTDTQYF. In nucleotides, the CDR3 is TGCAGTGCCAGGGACTCTCGCTCTAGCACAGATACGCAGTATTTT.